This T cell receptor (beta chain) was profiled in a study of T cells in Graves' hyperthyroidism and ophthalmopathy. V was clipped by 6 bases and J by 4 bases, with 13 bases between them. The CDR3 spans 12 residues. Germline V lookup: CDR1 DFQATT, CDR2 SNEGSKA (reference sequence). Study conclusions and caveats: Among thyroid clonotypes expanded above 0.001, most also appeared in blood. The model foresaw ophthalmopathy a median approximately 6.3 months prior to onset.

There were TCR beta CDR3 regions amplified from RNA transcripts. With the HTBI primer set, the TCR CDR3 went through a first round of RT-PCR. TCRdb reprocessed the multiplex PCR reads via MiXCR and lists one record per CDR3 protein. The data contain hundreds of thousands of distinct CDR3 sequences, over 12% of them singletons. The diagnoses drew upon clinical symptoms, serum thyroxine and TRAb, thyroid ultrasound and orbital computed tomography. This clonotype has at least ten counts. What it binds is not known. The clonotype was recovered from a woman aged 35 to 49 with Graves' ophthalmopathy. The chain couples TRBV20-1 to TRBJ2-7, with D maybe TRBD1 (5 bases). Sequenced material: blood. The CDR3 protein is CSAEVGEYEQYF. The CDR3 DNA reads TGCAGTGCCGAAGTAGGGGAATACGAGCAGTACTTC.